This TCR beta chain was recorded in a study of OX40 agonist ivuxolimab in advanced cancers. Turning to the study itself: Dosing consisted of intravenous ivuxolimab at 0.01 to 10 mg/kg every 2 weeks. Three patients had partial responses: one hepatocellular carcinoma, two cutaneous melanoma. Notes on the study in general: Clonal expansion was seen in CD4+ and CD8+ blood T cells by week 6 at 0.1 to 3.0 mg/kg. Low normalized T-cell clonal expansion was also seen in some nonresponders.

Sequenced by immunoSEQ multiplex PCR; TCRdb stores in-frame clones only, minus some. The table records 37,000 or so clones, about 88% of them present only once. CDR3 size: 11 residues. CDR1 is DFQATT and CDR2 is SNEGSKA in the germline V gene (reference sequence). V shed 5 bases and J shed 2 bases, with 7 bases lying between them. Remarks on this clone: Its cognate antigen is unknown.

This receptor was taken from an adult with an advanced solid tumor such as melanoma, head and neck, liver or kidney cancer. The sequenced sample was CD4+ or CD8+ T cells sorted from blood, obtained in a trial of the OX40 agonist ivuxolimab. The chain employs TRBV20-1 and TRBJ2-7; D not resolved. This chain's CDR3 is CSAWRTYEQYF. The CDR3 DNA is TGCAGTGCTTGGCGGACCTACGAGCAGTACTTC.